The clone carrying this T cell receptor beta chain was seen many times. The antigen is unknown. The source of the sample is a study of T cells in Graves' hyperthyroidism and ophthalmopathy. Points from the study as a whole: Researchers report that a 13 V-J model separated ophthalmopathy from stable hyperthyroidism.

Any patient presenting with uncontrolled infection, other autoimmune disease, pregnancy or lactation was left out. Per the germline V gene, CDR1 is SGDLS and CDR2 is YYNGEE. Trimming cost V 3 bases and J 1 base, with 16 bases left between them. The CDR3 runs to 17 residues. Amplification targeted TCR beta CDR3 regions from RNA transcripts. HTBI primers drove first-round RT-PCR of the TCR CDR3. MiXCR was run by TCRdb on the multiplex PCR reads, yielding one entry per CDR3 protein. The repertoire has about 290,000 distinct CDR3 sequences, roughly an eighth of them found once; the top ten carry roughly 7.7%.

The sequenced sample consisted of blood. The TCR sequence derives from a woman aged 40 to 50 with Graves' hyperthyroidism. This chain joins TRBV9 and TRBJ2-2; D is perhaps TRBD1 (5 bases). The CDR3 DNA follows: TGTGCCAGCAGCGAAAGAGTCCGAACAGGGAACACCGGGGAGCTGTTTTTT. Encoded protein: CASSERVRTGNTGELFF.